The TCR beta chain under discussion was sequenced for a study of response to subunit inactivated influenza vaccine. TCRdb re-analysed the RT-PCR reads in MiXCR, keeping a single row per CDR3 protein. This table holds about 700,000 distinct CDR3 sequences, around 13% found once. Points from the study as a whole: Authors proposed each seasonal influenza vaccination draws in few new T cells.

This clonotype occurred a few times. Its antigen is currently unknown. Germline CDR1 is DFQATT and CDR2 is SNEGSKA (reference sequence). Between the trimmed V and J ends, which lost 5 bases and 5 bases, there was a span of 9 bases. The CDR3 spans 12 residues. Source: PBMCs from blood, taken around 15 days before vaccination. The TCR originated in a man between 45 and 60 years old who received an inactivated influenza vaccine. The chain carries TRBV20-1 and TRBJ1-4; D is perhaps TRBD1 (6 bases). The CDR3 loop reads CSAYGQNEKLFF. The CDR3 DNA is TGCAGTGCTTATGGACAGAATGAAAAACTGTTTTTT.